This is a list of T cell receptor beta chains from one sample in a study of persistence of HIV-infected CD4 T cells. No antigens are known for them. Data came from immunoSEQ multiplex PCR; TCRdb stores just in-frame clones and leaves some out. Here the sample spans about 20,000 clones, 65% being singletons. The sequencing here drew on CD4+ T cells sorted from PBMCs after approximately 19-hour stimulation, taken from a patient who received antiretroviral therapy. The receptors here all came from an adult woman with HIV who was CMV-seropositive. Both conserved end residues are part of each CDR3. Fields, in order: D gene, J gene, V gene, clone size, CDR3 DNA, CDR3 protein. A D gene is named only where the DNA matches it firmly. Rows give clone size only sometimes, using once, few, many, or a class for an expanded clone.

>TRBD2|TRBJ2-1|TRBV27|few
TGTGCCAGCAGGGAGCGGGGGACGTACAATGAGCAGTTCTTC
CASRERGTYNEQFF
>TRBD1|TRBJ1-1|TRBV27|few
TGTGCCAGCAGATGGACAGGTCTTGGGAACACTGAAGCTTTCTTT
CASRWTGLGNTEAFF
>NA|TRBJ1-4|TRBV5-1|NA
TGCGCCAGCAGCCGGATACCTGCAACTAATGAAAAACTGTTTTTT
CASSRIPATNEKLFF
>NA|TRBJ1-1|TRBV20-1|NA
TGCAGTGCTAGTAGACAGACGAACACTGAAGCTTTCTTT
CSASRQTNTEAFF
>NA|TRBJ1-2|TRBV19|NA
TGTGCCAGTAGTATGGATGACCGGCCCTATGGCTACACCTTC
CASSMDDRPYGYTF
>NA|TRBJ1-1|TRBV3-1/TRBV3-2|NA
TGTGCCAGCAGCCACGGGAGTGGGGTGAGGTGGGCTTTCTTT
CASSHGSGVRWAFF
>NA|TRBJ1-2|TRBV6-5|NA
TGTGCCAGCAGTTACGAAGTCAGGGGAGGCTACACCTTC
CASSYEVRGGYTF
>NA|TRBJ1-5|TRBV5-8|once
TGTGCCAGCAGCCAGCTTGGGCCCCAGCATTTT
CASSQLGPQHF
>NA|TRBJ1-5|TRBV3-1/TRBV3-2|NA
TGTGCCAGCAGCCAGGGGGGTCAGCCCCAGCATTTT
CASSQGGQPQHF
>TRBD1|TRBJ1-3|TRBV19|medium-sized
TGTGCCAGTAGCCGGGACAGGGGAACTGGAAACACCATATATTTT
CASSRDRGTGNTIYF
>NA|TRBJ1-4|TRBV2|NA
TGTGCCAGCAGTCTCAATTTAGATGAAAAACTGTTTTTT
CASSLNLDEKLFF
>TRBD1|TRBJ1-5|TRBV5-1|NA
TGCGCCAGCAGCCCCGGACAGGGCAATCAGCCCCAGCATTTT
CASSPGQGNQPQHF
>NA|TRBJ1-5|TRBV6-1|NA
TGTGCCAGCAGTGACAGGTTCGATCAGCCCCAGCATTTT
CASSDRFDQPQHF
>NA|TRBJ1-2|TRBV29-1|few
TGCAGCGTTGGGGGTGGCTCATGGGGTGGCTACACCTTC
CSVGGGSWGGYTF
>TRBD1|TRBJ1-2|TRBV4-1|NA
TGCGCCAGTACGCCAAGACAGGGGTCCGATTACTATGGCTACACCTTC
CASTPRQGSDYYGYTF
>TRBD1|TRBJ1-1|TRBV19|NA
TGTGCCAGTAGTGCTCCCGGACAGGGGGATTATGAAGCTTTCTTT
CASSAPGQGDYEAFF
>TRBD1|TRBJ1-4|TRBV12-3/TRBV12-4|NA
TGTGCCAGCAGCCCGGACAGGAGTGAAAAACTGTTTTTT
CASSPDRSEKLFF
>NA|TRBJ1-5|TRBV7-2|NA
TGTGCCAGCAGCTTAGTTTCGGGCGGTGGCAATCAGCCCCAGCATTTT
CASSLVSGGGNQPQHF
>NA|TRBJ1-5|TRBV6-5|NA
TGTGCCAGCAGTTATGCAGGAAACTCTGATCAGCCCCAGCATTTT
CASSYAGNSDQPQHF
>NA|TRBJ1-2|TRBV12-3/TRBV12-4|NA
TGTGCCAGCAGTTCGCGTGAAAACTATGGCTACACCTTC
CASSSRENYGYTF
>NA|TRBJ2-5|TRBV12-3/TRBV12-4|once
TGTGCCAGCAGTTTAGCAGGGACAGAGACCCAGTACTTC
CASSLAGTETQYF
>NA|TRBJ2-3|TRBV21-1|few
TGTGCCAGCAGCGGACCCACTAACACAGATACGCAGTATTTT
CASSGPTNTDTQYF
>NA|TRBJ2-5|TRBV2|few
TGTGCCAGCAGTGAAAACTGGGGGCAGGGGTCCCAGTACTTC
CASSENWGQGSQYF
>NA|TRBJ1-4|TRBV5-1|NA
TGCGCCAGCAGGTTCCCCGGACACGAGAATGAAAAACTGTTTTTT
CASRFPGHENEKLFF
>NA|TRBJ1-1|TRBV13|NA
TGTGCCAGCAGCTTACTTCAGGGACCCACTGAAGCTTTCTTT
CASSLLQGPTEAFF
>TRBD1|TRBJ1-1|TRBV13|NA
TGTGCCAGCAGCACAGGACAGGGGCGTGAAGCTTTCTTT
CASSTGQGREAFF
>TRBD1|TRBJ2-1|TRBV18|NA
TGTGCCAGCTCGCCCCGGGACAGGGTTCACAATGAGCAGTTCTTC
CASSPRDRVHNEQFF